Listed here are 25 T cell receptor beta chains from one sample, sequenced in a study of T cells in Graves' hyperthyroidism and ophthalmopathy. From RNA transcripts, TCR beta CDR3 regions were amplified. Carried out on the TCR CDR3, a first-round RT-PCR used the HTBI primer set. MiXCR, run by TCRdb on the multiplex PCR reads, gives a single entry per CDR3 protein. The data show fewer than 650,000 distinct CDR3 sequences, roughly 14% seen once. Sequencing was carried out using blood. These receptors came from a woman aged 40 to 50 with Graves' ophthalmopathy.

The chain couples TRBV9 to TRBJ2-3; 10 positions match TRBD2. Trimming cost V 5 bases and J 5 bases; bases outside gene matches: 11. Germline V lookup: CDR1 SGDLS, CDR2 YYNGEE. The CDR3 spans 16 residues. CDR3 sequence: CASSSTGTSALDTQYF. The CDR3 DNA follows: TGTGCCAGCAGTTCTACCGGGACTAGCGCCTTAGATACGCAGTATTTT.

In this sample, this clonotype turned up many times. CDR3: CASGQGVDTGELFF. In DNA, the CDR3 is TGTGCCTCCGGACAGGGCGTCGACACCGGGGAGCTGTTTTTT. The chain couples TRBV19 to TRBJ2-2; 8 bases match TRBD1. Germline V gene sequence: CDR1 LNHDA, CDR2 SQIVND (reference sequence). V lost 11 bases, J lost 3 bases, and 8 bases stayed unmatched. The CDR3 totals 14 residues.

This clonotype was detected ten times or more. The chain recombines TRBV28 with TRBJ2-7; D is tentatively TRBD1 or TRBD2 (5 bases each). The CDR3 sequence is 13 residues long. Germline values: CDR1 MDHEN, CDR2 SYDVKM. Trimming stripped 4 bases from V and 3 bases from J, with 10 bases between. CDR3 loop: CASSWDGFYEQYF. The CDR3 bases are TGTGCCAGCAGTTGGGACGGGTTCTACGAGCAGTACTTC.

The sample holds many counts of this clonotype. The chain recombines TRBV12-3 or TRBV12-4 with TRBJ2-3; the match to TRBD2 covers 11 bases. V lost 7 bases to trimming and J lost 5 bases; unmatched junction nucleotides: 8. CDR3 size: 15 residues. The CDR3 DNA reads TGTGCCAGCAACACACTAGCGGGAGAAATAGATACGCAGTATTTT. It yields the protein CASNTLAGEIDTQYF.

There are many counts of this clonotype. The chain carries TRBV6-1 and TRBJ2-2; D is ambiguous. V lost 2 bases and J lost 9, with 10 bases in between. This CDR3 contains 13 residues. Germline V gene lookup returns CDR1 MNHNS and CDR2 SASEGT. As DNA, the CDR3 is TGTGCCAGCAGTGAATCCAGATTGAGGGAGCTGTTTTTT. This codes for CASSESRLRELFF.

This clonotype was recorded at least ten times. The chain is built from TRBV28 and TRBJ2-2; D possibly corresponds to TRBD2 (6 bases). The CDR3 runs 14 residues. With 6 bases removed from V and 1 base from J, the gap between germline ends came to 9 bases. From germline, CDR1 is MDHEN and CDR2 SYDVKM. The CDR3 DNA sequence: TGTGCCAGCAGCCGGGGGAGGAACACCGGGGAGCTGTTTTTT. This sequence encodes CASSRGRNTGELFF.

This clonotype has a single count. V usage is TRBV18 and J usage is TRBJ2-7, with 7 bases matching TRBD2. From germline, CDR1 is KGHSH and CDR2 LQKENI. J gave up 6 bases and V 4 bases, and 12 bases lay outside the gene matches. This CDR3 contains 15 residues. CDR3 amino acids: CASSRSGAVGVEQYF. The CDR3 region has the DNA TGTGCCAGCTCACGAAGCGGGGCGGTCGGTGTCGAGCAGTACTTC.

This clonotype occurred many times. The chain has TRBV12-3 or TRBV12-4 and TRBJ1-2; TRBD1 matches 7 bases. V lost 4 bases, J lost 7 bases, and 9 bases stayed unmatched. The CDR3 has 14 amino acids. The CDR3 region has the DNA TGTGCCAGCAGTTCTCCAGGGGGGGCCTTTGGCTACACCTTC. Protein product: CASSSPGGAFGYTF.

This clonotype was counted a few times. Its ends do not fully match the called genes, so a read error is possible. V is TRBV5-1 and J is TRBJ2-2; tentatively, D is TRBD2 (5 bases). CDR1 SGHRS and CDR2 YFSETQ come from the germline V gene. The CDR3 runs to 14 residues. The CDR3 nucleotides are TGCGCCAGCAGCTTAAGTATCAACACCGGGGAGCTGCTTTTT. Its translation: CASSLSINTGELLF. The entire variable domain, with the rest obtained from reference TRBV5-1 and TRBJ2-2, is as follows: KAGVTQTPRYLIKTRGQQVTLSCSPISGHRSVSWYQQTPGQGLQFLFEYFSETQRNKGNFPGRFSGRQFSNSRSEMNVSTLELGDSALYLCASSLSINTGELLFGEGSRLTVL.

This clonotype has a count of ten or more. The rearrangement joins TRBV11-2 to TRBJ1-1, with D possibly TRBD1 on 5 matching bases. Germline CDR1 reads SGHAT; CDR2 reads FQNNGV. Trimming pared 5 bases from V and 4 bases from J, leaving 14 bases between. The CDR3 sequence is 14 residues long. CDR3 DNA: TGTGCCAGCAGCCGGGGCGCGGGATTCACTGAAGCTTTCTTT. Its translation is CASSRGAGFTEAFF.

This clonotype showed up many times. CDR3 amino acids: CASSYFGGTRSNYGYTF. Here the CDR3 DNA reads TGTGCCAGCAGTTACTTTGGGGGCACGAGATCTAACTATGGCTACACCTTC. The rearrangement joins TRBV6-5 to TRBJ1-2; the D gene is possibly TRBD1 (6 bases). The CDR3 totals 17 residues. Looked up from germline, CDR1 is MNHEY and CDR2 is SVGAGI. V dropped 1 base and J dropped 0 bases, with 15 bases sitting between them.

The rearrangement uses TRBV6-2 or TRBV6-3 and TRBJ1-1; D is possibly TRBD1 (6 bases). CDR1 and CDR2 from the germline V gene are MNHEY and SVGEGT. The CDR3 is 15 amino acids. Trimming stripped 6 bases from V and 5 bases from J, with 19 bases between. CDR3 in amino acids: CASSPRVGGQTEAFF. CDR3 in DNA: TGTGCCAGCAGCCCCCGGGTGGGGGGGCAAACTGAAGCTTTCTTT.

This rearrangement joins TRBV6-1 to TRBJ1-5, with 7 bases lining up with TRBD1. The junction had 7 bases not matched to a gene; V was cut back by 8 bases and J by 0 bases. The length of the CDR3 is 15 residues. Germline V gives CDR1 MNHNS, CDR2 SASEGT. CDR3 coding DNA: TGTGCCAGCGGACAGGAGAAGAATAGCAATCAGCCCCAGCATTTT. Protein sequence: CASGQEKNSNQPQHF.

The chain has TRBV29-1 and TRBJ2-5; possibly TRBD1 or TRBD2 for D (5 bases each). Germline lookup yields CDR1 SQVTM and CDR2 ANQGSEA. This CDR3 has 13 residues. Trimming took off 6 bases at V and 1 base at J, with 12 bases between the two ends. Written as DNA, the CDR3 is TGCAGCGTCGACGCCGGGACCCAAGAGACCCAGTACTTC. It codes for CSVDAGTQETQYF.

In its sample, this clonotype was seen many times. The J gene is TRBJ1-2, the V gene TRBV10-3, with D possibly TRBD1 on 5 matching bases. With 3 bases removed from V and 4 bases from J, the gap between germline ends came to 12 bases. Germline V lookup: CDR1 ENHRY, CDR2 SYGVKD. CDR3 length: 14 residues. The CDR3 bases are TGTGCCATCAGTGACCGGGACGGAGTCTATGGCTACACCTTC. Protein: CAISDRDGVYGYTF.

With regard to this clonotype: Given the absence of the conserved phenylalanine or tryptophan at the CDR3 end, a read error is likely. The chain employs TRBV12-3 or TRBV12-4 and TRBJ1-1; possibly TRBD1 for D (6 bases). CDR3 length equals 13 residues. The V and J ends lost 6 bases and 5 bases respectively, with 13 bases between them. This CDR3 is CASSTPGETEAFS. Here the CDR3 DNA reads TGTGCCAGCAGCACTCCAGGGGAGACTGAAGCTTTCTCT.

The chain uses TRBV4-1 and TRBJ2-5; D is possibly TRBD1 or TRBD2 (6 bases each). Germline V gene sequence: CDR1 MGHRA, CDR2 YSYEKL. The CDR3 sequence is 15 residues long. Trimming removed 1 base from V and 5 bases from J, with 14 bases in between. Here the CDR3 reads CASSQGIGGWETQYF. As DNA, the CDR3 is TGCGCCAGCAGCCAAGGCATAGGGGGGTGGGAGACCCAGTACTTC.

The chain uses TRBV28 and TRBJ2-7; 7 bases are shared with TRBD1. V lost 6 bases to trimming and J lost 1 base; unmatched junction nucleotides: 9. The CDR3 covers 15 residues. CDR1 is MDHEN, CDR2 SYDVKM, per germline. The CDR3 sequence: CASRNQGVMSYEQYF. CDR3 sequence (DNA): TGTGCCAGCAGGAACCAGGGGGTCATGTCCTACGAGCAGTACTTC.

This clonotype occurred many times. V usage is TRBV20-1 and J usage is TRBJ1-2; D is ambiguous. Deletions cut 0 bases from V and 8 bases from J, with 10 bases between. Germline lookup yields CDR1 DFQATT and CDR2 SNEGSKA (reference sequence). The CDR3 sequence is 12 residues long. The CDR3 DNA follows: TGCAGTGCTAGAGATGGGAAGACCGGCTACACCTTC. Amino acids: CSARDGKTGYTF.

This clonotype was observed many times. The CDR3 does not end in the conserved phenylalanine or tryptophan, so this is likely a read error. The limits of the CDR3 on the DNA are not certain, so only TCRdb's listed CDR3 is given. This rearrangement joins TRBV28 to TRBJ2-7. The CDR3 is 8 amino acids long, termini counted. Germline CDR1 and CDR2: MDHEN and SYDVKM. The CDR3 here is CASRILST.

The DNA for the CDR3 is TGTGCCTGGAGTGACAGCGAAAACACTGAAGCTTTCTTT. Residues: CAWSDSENTEAFF. V usage is TRBV30 and J usage is TRBJ1-1; D gene ambiguous. CDR1 is GTSNPN and CDR2 is SVGIG in the germline V gene (reference sequence). V shed 1 base and J shed 2 bases, with 8 bases lying between them. CDR3 length equals 13 residues. Complete variable domain (other parts from reference TRBV30 and TRBJ1-1): SQTIHQWPATLVQPVGSPLSLECTVEGTSNPNLYWYRQAAGRGLQLLFYSVGIGQISSEVPQNLSASRPQDRQFILSSKKLLLSDSGFYLCAWSDSENTEAFFGQGTRLTVV.

This clonotype was recorded many times. This CDR3 reads CASSTRQGSYEQYF. The CDR3 bases are TGTGCCAGCAGCACTCGACAGGGTTCCTACGAGCAGTACTTC. This chain joins TRBV19 and TRBJ2-7; 7 positions agree with TRBD1. The germline gives CDR1 LNHDA, CDR2 SQIVND (reference sequence). V shed 9 bases, J shed 1 base, and the junction held 9 bases outside the gene matches. This CDR3 region has 14 residues.

This clonotype was seen only a few times. The chain joins TRBV28 to TRBJ2-3; no firm D call. The germline V gene has CDR1 MDHEN and CDR2 SYDVKM. Trimming removed 7 bases from V and 0 bases from J, with 5 bases in between. CDR3 length equals 12 residues. DNA of the CDR3: TGTGCCAGCACTGTGAGCACAGATACGCAGTATTTT. Amino acid sequence: CASTVSTDTQYF.

This clonotype occurred many times. The chain recombines TRBV5-1 with TRBJ1-1; D may be TRBD1 (5 bases). The CDR3 is 14 residues long. The V gene's germline CDR1 is SGHRS and CDR2 YFSETQ. Trimming removed 5 bases at V and 0 bases at J, with 11 bases between. CDR3 coding DNA: TGCGCCAGCAGGGAAGGAGGGGTGAACACTGAAGCTTTCTTT. It specifies CASREGGVNTEAFF.

This clonotype has only a few counts. The chain recombines TRBV20-1 with TRBJ2-7; 9 bases align to TRBD1. The CDR3 sequence is 14 residues long. Germline V gene data show CDR1 as DFQATT and CDR2 as SNEGSKA (reference sequence). Trimming removed 5 bases from V and 2 bases from J; junction bases left unmatched: 7. CDR3 sequence: CSALTGTGTYEQYF. CDR3 coding DNA: TGCAGTGCTTTGACCGGGACAGGGACCTACGAGCAGTACTTC.